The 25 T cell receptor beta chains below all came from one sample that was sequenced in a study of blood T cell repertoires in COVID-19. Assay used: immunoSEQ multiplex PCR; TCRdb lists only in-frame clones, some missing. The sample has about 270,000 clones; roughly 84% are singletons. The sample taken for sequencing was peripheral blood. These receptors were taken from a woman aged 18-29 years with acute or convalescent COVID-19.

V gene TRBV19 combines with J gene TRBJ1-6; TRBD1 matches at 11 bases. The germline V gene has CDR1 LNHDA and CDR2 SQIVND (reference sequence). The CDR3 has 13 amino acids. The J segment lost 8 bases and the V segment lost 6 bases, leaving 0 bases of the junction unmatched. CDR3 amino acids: CASRGQGDSPLHF. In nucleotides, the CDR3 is TGTGCCAGTAGGGGACAGGGGGATTCACCCCTCCACTTT.

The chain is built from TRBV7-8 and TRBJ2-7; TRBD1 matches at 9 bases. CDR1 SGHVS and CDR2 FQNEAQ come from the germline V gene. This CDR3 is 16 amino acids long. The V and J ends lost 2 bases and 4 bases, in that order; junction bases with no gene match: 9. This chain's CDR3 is CASSLLADRGPYEQYF. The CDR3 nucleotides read TGTGCCAGCAGCTTACTCGCGGACAGGGGACCATACGAGCAGTACTTC. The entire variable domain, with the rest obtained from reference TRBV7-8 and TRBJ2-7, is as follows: GAGVSQSPRYKVAKRGQDVALRCDPISGHVSLFWYQQALGQGPEFLTYFQNEAQLDKSGLPSDRFFAERPEGSVSTLKIQRTQQEDSAVYLCASSLLADRGPYEQYFGPGTRLTVT.

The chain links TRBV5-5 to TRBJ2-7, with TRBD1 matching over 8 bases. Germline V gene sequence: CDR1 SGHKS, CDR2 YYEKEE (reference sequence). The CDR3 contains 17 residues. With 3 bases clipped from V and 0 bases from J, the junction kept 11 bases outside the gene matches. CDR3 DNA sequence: TGTGCCAGCAGCTCCCCCCCAGGGGGCACGAGCTCCTACGAGCAGTACTTC. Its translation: CASSSPPGGTSSYEQYF. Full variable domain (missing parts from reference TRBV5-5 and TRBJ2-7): DAGVTQSPTHLIKTRGQQVTLRCSPISGHKSVSWYQQVLGQGPQFIFQYYEKEERGRGNFPDRFSARQFPNYSSELNVNALLLGDSALYLCASSSPPGGTSSYEQYFGPGTRLTVT.

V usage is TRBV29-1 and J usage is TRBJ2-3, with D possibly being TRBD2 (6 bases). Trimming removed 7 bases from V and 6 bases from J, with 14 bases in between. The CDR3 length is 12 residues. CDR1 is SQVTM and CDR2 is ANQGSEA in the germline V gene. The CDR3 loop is CSGLSGQDTQYF. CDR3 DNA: TGCAGCGGCCTTAGCGGTCAGGATACGCAGTATTTT.

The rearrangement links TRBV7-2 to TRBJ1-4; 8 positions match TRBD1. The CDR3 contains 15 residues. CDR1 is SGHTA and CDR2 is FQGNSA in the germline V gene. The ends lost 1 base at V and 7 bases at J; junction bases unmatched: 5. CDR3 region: CASSLGAGGVEKLFF. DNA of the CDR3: TGTGCCAGCAGCTTAGGGGCAGGGGGCGTTGAAAAACTGTTTTTT. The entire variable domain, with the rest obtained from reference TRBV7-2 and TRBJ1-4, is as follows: GAGVSQSPSNKVTEKGKDVELRCDPISGHTALYWYRQSLGQGLEFLIYFQGNSAPDKSGLPSDRFSAERTGGSVSTLTIQRTQQEDSAVYLCASSLGAGGVEKLFFGSGTQLSVL.

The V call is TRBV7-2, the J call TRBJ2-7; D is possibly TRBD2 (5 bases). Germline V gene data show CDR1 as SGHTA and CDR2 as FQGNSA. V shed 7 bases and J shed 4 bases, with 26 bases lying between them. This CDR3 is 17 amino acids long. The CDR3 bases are TGTGCCAGCACCCCTACGGGAAAGGCATACTCGATTTACGAGCAGTACTTC. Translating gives CASTPTGKAYSIYEQYF.

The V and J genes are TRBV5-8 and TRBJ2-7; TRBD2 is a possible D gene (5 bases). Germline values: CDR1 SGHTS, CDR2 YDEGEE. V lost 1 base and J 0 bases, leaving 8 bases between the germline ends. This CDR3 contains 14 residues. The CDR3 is CASSLYSGSYEQYF. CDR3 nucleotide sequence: TGTGCCAGCAGCTTGTACAGCGGCTCCTACGAGCAGTACTTC.

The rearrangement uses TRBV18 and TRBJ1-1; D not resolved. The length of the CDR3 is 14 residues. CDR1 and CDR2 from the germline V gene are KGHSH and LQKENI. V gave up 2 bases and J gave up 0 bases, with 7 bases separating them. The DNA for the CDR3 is TGTGCCAGCTCACCAATCTTTATGAACACTGAAGCTTTCTTT. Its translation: CASSPIFMNTEAFF.

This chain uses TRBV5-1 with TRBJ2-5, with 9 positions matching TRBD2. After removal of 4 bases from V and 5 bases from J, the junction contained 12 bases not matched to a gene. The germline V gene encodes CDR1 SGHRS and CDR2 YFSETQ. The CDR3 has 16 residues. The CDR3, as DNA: TGCGCCAGCAGCCTCGGAGCGGGAGGAACCGGGGAGACCCAGTACTTC. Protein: CASSLGAGGTGETQYF. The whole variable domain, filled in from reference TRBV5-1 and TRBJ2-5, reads KAGVTQTPRYLIKTRGQQVTLSCSPISGHRSVSWYQQTPGQGLQFLFEYFSETQRNKGNFPGRFSGRQFSNSRSEMNVSTLELGDSALYLCASSLGAGGTGETQYFGPGTRLLVL.

The CDR3 region has the DNA TGTGCCAGCAGTTTCCAGCCGTACGGGGGGAAAGGCCACGAGCAGTACTTC. It specifies CASSFQPYGGKGHEQYF. V gene TRBV27 combines with J gene TRBJ2-7, with 7 bases lining up with TRBD2. The CDR3 extends over 17 amino acids. Germline V CDR1 and CDR2: MNHEY, SMNVEV (reference sequence). After removal of 3 bases from V and 5 bases from J, the junction contained 16 bases not matched to a gene.

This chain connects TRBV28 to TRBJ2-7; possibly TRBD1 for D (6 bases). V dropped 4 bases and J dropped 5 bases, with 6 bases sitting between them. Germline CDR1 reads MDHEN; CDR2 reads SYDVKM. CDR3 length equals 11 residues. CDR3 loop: CASSYRDEQYF. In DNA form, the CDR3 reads TGTGCCAGCAGTTACAGGGACGAGCAGTACTTC.

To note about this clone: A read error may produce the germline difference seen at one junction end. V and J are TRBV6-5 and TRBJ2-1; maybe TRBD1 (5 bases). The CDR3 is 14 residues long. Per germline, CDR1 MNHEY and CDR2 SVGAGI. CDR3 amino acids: CASSSPTFGALHVF. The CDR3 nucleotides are TGTGCCAGCAGTTCCCCGACCTTTGGGGCTTTGCATGTCTTC.

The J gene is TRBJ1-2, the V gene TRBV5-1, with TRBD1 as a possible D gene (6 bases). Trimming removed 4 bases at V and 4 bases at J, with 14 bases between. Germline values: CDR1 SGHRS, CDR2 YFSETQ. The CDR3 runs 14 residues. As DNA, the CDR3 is TGCGCCAGCAGCCGACCGGGACAACTCTATGGCTACACCTTC. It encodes CASSRPGQLYGYTF.

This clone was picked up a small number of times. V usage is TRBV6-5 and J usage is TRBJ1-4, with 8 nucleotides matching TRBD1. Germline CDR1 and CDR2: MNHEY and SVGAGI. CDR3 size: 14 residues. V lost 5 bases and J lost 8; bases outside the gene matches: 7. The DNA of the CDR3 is TGTGCCAGCAGTCCAGACAGGGGTCGGGAAAAACTGTTTTTT. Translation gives CASSPDRGREKLFF.

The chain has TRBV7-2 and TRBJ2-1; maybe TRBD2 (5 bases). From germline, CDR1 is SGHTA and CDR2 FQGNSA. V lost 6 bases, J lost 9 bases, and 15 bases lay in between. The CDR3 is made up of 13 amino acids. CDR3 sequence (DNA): TGTGCCAGCAGACTCCAACCCGCGGGTGAGCAGTTCTTC. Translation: CASRLQPAGEQFF.

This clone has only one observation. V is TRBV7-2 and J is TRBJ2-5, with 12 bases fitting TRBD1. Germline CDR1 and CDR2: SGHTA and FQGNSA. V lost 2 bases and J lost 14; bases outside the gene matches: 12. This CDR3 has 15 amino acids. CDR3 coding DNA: TGTGCCAGCAGCTTACAGGGACAGGGGGCTACGATCTATTACTTC. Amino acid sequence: CASSLQGQGATIYYF.

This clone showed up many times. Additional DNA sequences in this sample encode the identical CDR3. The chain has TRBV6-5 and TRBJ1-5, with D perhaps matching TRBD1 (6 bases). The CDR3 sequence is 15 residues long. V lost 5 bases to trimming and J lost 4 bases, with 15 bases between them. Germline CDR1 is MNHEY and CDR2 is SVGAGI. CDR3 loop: CASSPRGRGNQPQHF. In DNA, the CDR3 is TGTGCCAGCAGTCCCCGGGGAAGGGGGAATCAGCCCCAGCATTTT.

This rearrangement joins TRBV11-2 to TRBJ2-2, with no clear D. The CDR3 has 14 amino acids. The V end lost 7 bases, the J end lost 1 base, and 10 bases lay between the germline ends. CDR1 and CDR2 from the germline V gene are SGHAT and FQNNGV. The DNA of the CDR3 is TGTGCCAGCACCCCGACTGGGAACACCGGGGAGCTGTTTTTT. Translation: CASTPTGNTGELFF. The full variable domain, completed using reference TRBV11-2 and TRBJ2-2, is EAGVAQSPRYKIIEKRQSVAFWCNPISGHATLYWYQQILGQGPKLLIQFQNNGVVDDSQLPKDRFSAERLKGVDSTLKIQPAKLEDSAVYLCASTPTGNTGELFFGEGSRLTVL.

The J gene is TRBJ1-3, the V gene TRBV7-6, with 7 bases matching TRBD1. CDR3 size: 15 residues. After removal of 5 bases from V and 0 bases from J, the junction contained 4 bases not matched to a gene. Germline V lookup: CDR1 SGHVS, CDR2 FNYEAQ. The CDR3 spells CASSPWDSSGNTIYF. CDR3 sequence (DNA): TGTGCCAGCAGCCCCTGGGACAGCTCTGGAAACACCATATATTTT.

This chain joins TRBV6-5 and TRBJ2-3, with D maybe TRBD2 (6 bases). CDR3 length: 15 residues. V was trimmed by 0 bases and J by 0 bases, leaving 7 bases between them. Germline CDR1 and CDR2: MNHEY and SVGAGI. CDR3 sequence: CASSYSTSSTDTQYF. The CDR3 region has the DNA TGTGCCAGCAGTTACTCCACTAGCAGCACAGATACGCAGTATTTT.

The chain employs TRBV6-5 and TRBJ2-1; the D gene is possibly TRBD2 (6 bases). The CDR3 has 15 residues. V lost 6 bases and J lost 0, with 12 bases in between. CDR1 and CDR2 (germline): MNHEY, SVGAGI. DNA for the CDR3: TGTGCCAGCAGCGAGGGACTCAACTCCTACAATGAGCAGTTCTTC. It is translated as CASSEGLNSYNEQFF.

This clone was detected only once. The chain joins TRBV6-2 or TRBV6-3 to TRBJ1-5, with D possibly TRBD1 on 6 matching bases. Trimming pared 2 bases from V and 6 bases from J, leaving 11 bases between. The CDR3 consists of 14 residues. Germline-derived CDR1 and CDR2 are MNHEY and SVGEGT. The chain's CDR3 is CASSYQGLGQPQHF. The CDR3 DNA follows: TGTGCCAGCAGTTACCAGGGGCTCGGTCAGCCCCAGCATTTT.

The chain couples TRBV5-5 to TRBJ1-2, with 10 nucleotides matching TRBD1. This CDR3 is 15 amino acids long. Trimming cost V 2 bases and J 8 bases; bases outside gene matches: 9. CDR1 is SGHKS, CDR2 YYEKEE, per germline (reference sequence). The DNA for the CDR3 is TGTGCCAGCAGCTTATGGGACAGGGGTATGGGAGGCTACACCTTC. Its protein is CASSLWDRGMGGYTF. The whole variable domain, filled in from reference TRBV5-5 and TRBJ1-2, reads DAGVTQSPTHLIKTRGQQVTLRCSPISGHKSVSWYQQVLGQGPQFIFQYYEKEERGRGNFPDRFSARQFPNYSSELNVNALLLGDSALYLCASSLWDRGMGGYTFGSGTRLTVV.

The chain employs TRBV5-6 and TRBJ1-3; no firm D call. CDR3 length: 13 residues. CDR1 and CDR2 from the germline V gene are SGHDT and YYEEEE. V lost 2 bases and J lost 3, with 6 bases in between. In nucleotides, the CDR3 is TGTGCCAGCAGCTTCTCTATTGGAAACACCATATATTTT. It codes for CASSFSIGNTIYF.

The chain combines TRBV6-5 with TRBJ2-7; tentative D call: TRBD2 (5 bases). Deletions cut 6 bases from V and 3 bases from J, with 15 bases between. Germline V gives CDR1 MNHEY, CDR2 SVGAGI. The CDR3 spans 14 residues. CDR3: CASSLAVSYYEQYF. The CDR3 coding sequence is TGTGCCAGCAGCCTAGCAGTAAGCTACTACGAGCAGTACTTC.